This TCR beta chain derives from a study of blood T cell repertoires in COVID-19. Recruits, aged roughly 18 to 95 years, lived in approximately 26 US areas. In the authors' workflow: Nucleated cell number was recorded as an estimate derived from reference gene primer amplification. Produced via immunoSEQ multiplex PCR; TCRdb's table is partial and in-frame only. D and trimming come from the DNA, and the V and J calls and clone size come from that table. Of about 240,000 clones detected, approximately 84% appear once; the ten largest clones hold roughly 3.3%. Germline assignment: CDR1 LNHDA and CDR2 SQIVND (reference sequence). CDR3 length: 11 residues. Trimming pared 8 bases from V and 9 bases from J, leaving 13 bases between.

The sequence was obtained from a woman in her forties with acute COVID-19. The chain has TRBV19 and TRBJ1-1, with D perhaps matching TRBD1 (6 bases). Sequences were obtained from PBMCs or T cells enriched from blood (not recorded which). The CDR3 spells CASGWTAKAFF. For the CDR3, the DNA is TGTGCCAGTGGATGGACAGCTAAAGCTTTCTTT. The full variable domain, in which reference TRBV19 and TRBJ1-1 provide the parts outside the CDR3, is DGGITQSPKYLFRKEGQNVTLSCEQNLNHDAMYWYRQDPGQGLRLIYYSQIVNDFQKGDIAEGYSVSREKKESFPLTVTSAQKNPTAFYLCASGWTAKAFFGQGTRLTVV.